The clone carrying this T cell receptor (beta chain) was counted once. These data originate in a study of blood T cell repertoires in COVID-19. Assay used: immunoSEQ multiplex PCR; TCRdb lists only in-frame clones, some missing. The sample lists more than 300,000 clones, nearly 90% occurring once. CDR1 and CDR2 from the germline V gene are MNHEY and SVGAGI. Trimming shortened V by 2 bases and J by 6 bases, and 16 bases separated the two germline ends. The CDR3 is 15 amino acids. The chain recombines TRBV6-5 with TRBJ1-2; D perhaps matches TRBD1 (6 bases). The sequenced material came from PBMCs or T cells enriched from blood (not recorded which). This receptor was obtained from a woman in her thirties who had recovered from COVID-19. The DNA for the CDR3 is TGTGCCAGCAGTTACGGACGGGGGGCTGAGAATGGCTACACCTTC. Protein: CASSYGRGAENGYTF.